This TCR beta chain stems from a study of cytomegalovirus exposure and HLA in healthy donors. Study findings and constraints: When a later analysis compared HLA-associated TCR beta chains with equally common others, the HLA-associated chains turned out to be more clonally expanded and to have lower generation probabilities. The CMV antigen specificity of a few CMV-associated chains was confirmed through in vitro analysis.

Use of 60 Vbeta and 13 Jbeta primers characterized the PCR. The assay was immunoSEQ multiplex PCR, and TCRdb's table has in-frame clones only and misses some. The sample consists of around 180,000 clones, 81% of them appearing once. Germline V gene data show CDR1 as SGHTA and CDR2 as FQGNSA. Unmatched junction bases numbered 6, after V lost 2 bases and J lost 2 bases. The CDR3 consists of 17 residues. This clone was seen a few times. No antigen is known for it. The receptor's source is a man aged 18 to 35 in good health and CMV-seronegative. Sequenced material: PBMCs. The chain links TRBV7-2 to TRBJ2-6, with TRBD2 matching 7 bases. The CDR3 nucleotides are TGTGCCAGCAGCTTAATATGGGGGGGAGCTGGGGCCAACGTCCTGACTTTC. Protein: CASSLIWGGAGANVLTF. Filled out from reference TRBV7-2 and TRBJ2-6, the complete variable domain reads GAGVSQSPSNKVTEKGKDVELRCDPISGHTALYWYRQSLGQGLEFLIYFQGNSAPDKSGLPSDRFSAERTGGSVSTLTIQRTQQEDSAVYLCASSLIWGGAGANVLTFGAGSRLTVL.